Below, 9 T cell receptor beta chains from the same sample are listed, as sequenced in a study of CXCR3-negative and CXCR3-positive naive CD8 T cells. Each TRB cDNA library was prepared by 5' RACE (with UMI labels). TCRdb re-analyzed the 5' RACE reads; it lists each CDR3 protein once, without DNA. This table holds approximately 52,000 distinct CDR3 sequences. The sample consisted of memory CD8+ T cells from blood. These receptors were collected from a human donor in good health. Some clones in this sample may be carry-over from other donors' samples.

The chain carries TRBV29-1 and TRBJ1-1. The CDR3 consists of 12 residues. Germline V gene sequence: CDR1 SQVTM, CDR2 ANQGSEA. This CDR3 reads CSGRELNTEAFF.

This rearrangement joins TRBV19 to TRBJ2-2; TCRdb names TRBD1, which stays unverified in the absence of DNA. Germline V CDR1 and CDR2: LNHDA, SQIVND (reference sequence). The CDR3 runs to 14 residues. The CDR3 reads CAVQGQGDTGELFF.

The chain is built from TRBV7-9 and TRBJ2-7. This CDR3 contains 14 residues. CDR1 is SEHNR, CDR2 FQNEAQ, per germline (reference sequence). The CDR3 reads CASSQDGRFYEQYF.

The chain employs TRBV7-9 and TRBJ1-2; without DNA, the TCRdb call of TRBD1 cannot be checked. Germline V CDR1 and CDR2: SEHNR, FQNEAQ (reference sequence). The length of the CDR3 is 15 residues. CDR3 sequence reads: CASSLIQGAVDGYTF.

This chain uses TRBV12-3 or TRBV12-4 with TRBJ2-7; as DNA is missing, the TRBD2 call by TCRdb cannot be tested. This CDR3 spans 13 amino acids. The CDR3: CASSWSSGSEQYF.

By frequency, this clonotype is medium-sized (0.01 to 0.1%). The chain uses TRBV29-1 and TRBJ1-5; as DNA is missing, the TRBD1 call by TCRdb cannot be tested. The CDR3 has 14 amino acids. Per germline, CDR1 SQVTM and CDR2 ANQGSEA. The chain's CDR3 is CSVAQGYGNQPQHF.

The chain couples TRBV19 to TRBJ2-1. From germline, CDR1 is LNHDA and CDR2 SQIVND (reference sequence). CDR3 length equals 11 residues. The CDR3 reads CASSTSGEQFF.

The gene calls are TRBV6-4 and TRBJ2-3. Germline V gene data show CDR1 as MRHNA and CDR2 as SNTAGT. The CDR3 is 13 amino acids. The CDR3 region is CASGDSVTDTQYF.

The chain links TRBV7-6 to TRBJ2-7; TCRdb proposes TRBD1, but this gene call is untestable without DNA. The CDR3 covers 13 residues. CDR1 and CDR2 from the germline V gene are SGHVS and FNYEAQ. This CDR3 reads CASSPRADYEQYF.